Sequencing of this T cell receptor (beta chain) was carried out in a study of shared clonotypes between healthy human individuals. Generated by immunoSEQ multiplex PCR, the TCRdb table keeps only in-frame clones and is missing some. This sample has 650,000 to 800,000 clones, with 55% to 75% found just once. CDR3 length: 16 residues. V was pared by 6 bases and J by 1 base, with 19 bases between. Germline CDR1 is SQVTM and CDR2 is ANQGSEA. About this clone: What it binds is not known.

Findings and limits, study-wide: Against clonotypes common to all four donors, non-shared ones had lower generation probabilities.

The sequence came from a woman aged 25 to 39 in good health. The chain employs TRBV29-1 and TRBJ2-4; tentatively, D is TRBD1 (6 bases). Input material: memory CD4+ T cells sorted from blood. Specified subset: CD45RA-negative fraction. CDR3 sequence (DNA): TGCAGCGTAGGAAACAGGGTTCAAGGGGCCAAAAACATTCAGTACTTC. Translating gives CSVGNRVQGAKNIQYF.